These 14 T cell receptor beta chains originate from one sample sequenced in a study of blood T cell repertoires in COVID-19. The data were produced by immunoSEQ multiplex PCR, yet TCRdb's version contains in-frame clones alone and is incomplete. The data show 190,000 or so clones, about 85% seen once. The source material was peripheral blood. Receptor source: a woman in her 30s with active or convalescent COVID-19.

This clone has just one count. The V call is TRBV3-1 (or the pseudogene TRBV3-2), the J call TRBJ1-1, with a tentative D call TRBD1 (5 bases). The germline V gene has CDR1 LGHDT and CDR2 YNNKEL (reference sequence). This CDR3 spans 14 amino acids. Trimming shortened V by 5 bases and J by 3 bases, and 13 bases separated the two germline ends. This CDR3 reads CASSYGGSDTEAFF. The DNA for the CDR3 is TGTGCCAGCAGCTATGGGGGGTCGGACACTGAAGCTTTCTTT.

This CDR3 is CASIGTGDEQFF. CDR3 nucleotides: TGTGCCAGCATCGGGACAGGGGATGAGCAGTTCTTC. This chain uses TRBV7-9 with TRBJ2-1; 10 positions agree with TRBD1. The CDR3 has 12 amino acids. With V trimmed by 7 bases and J by 8 bases, 2 bases remained unmatched. In germline, CDR1 is SEHNR, CDR2 FQNEAQ (reference sequence). Drawing the rest from reference TRBV7-9 and TRBJ2-1, the complete variable domain is DTGVSQNPRHKITKRGQNVTFRCDPISEHNRLYWYRQTLGQGPEFLTYFQNEAQLEKSRLLSDRFSAERPKGSFSTLEIQRTEQGDSAMYLCASIGTGDEQFFGPGTRLTVL.

The chain uses TRBV3-1 (or the pseudogene TRBV3-2) and TRBJ2-1; no definite D call. This CDR3 contains 16 residues. V gave up 0 bases and J gave up 6 bases, with 15 bases separating them. Per the germline V gene, CDR1 is LGHDT and CDR2 is YNNKEL (reference sequence). The CDR3 reads CASSQESSEVINEQFF. DNA for the CDR3: TGTGCCAGCAGCCAAGAATCCAGCGAGGTTATCAATGAGCAGTTCTTC.

The chain has TRBV13 and TRBJ1-6, with D tentatively TRBD1 (6 bases). From germline, CDR1 is PRHDT and CDR2 FYEKMQ (reference sequence). The V and J ends lost 3 bases and 5 bases respectively, with 8 bases between them. The CDR3 consists of 14 residues. CDR3 amino acids: CASSLTGNNSPLHF. The CDR3 coding sequence is TGTGCCAGCAGCTTGACAGGAAATAATTCACCCCTCCACTTT. Supplemented by reference TRBV13 and TRBJ1-6, the full variable domain reads AAGVIQSPRHLIKEKRETATLKCYPIPRHDTVYWYQQGPGQDPQFLISFYEKMQSDKGSIPDRFSAQQFSDYHSELNMSSLELGDSALYFCASSLTGNNSPLHFGNGTRLTVT.

The table lists this clone with a count of one. The rearrangement joins TRBV12-3 or TRBV12-4 to TRBJ1-1; D not certain. Trimming stripped 5 bases from V and 5 bases from J, with 9 bases between. The length of the CDR3 is 12 residues. This chain's CDR3 is CASSPQWTEAFF. The CDR3 nucleotides are TGTGCCAGCAGTCCACAGTGGACTGAAGCTTTCTTT.

The V call is TRBV27, the J call TRBJ1-6; unclear D gene. The CDR3 runs 17 residues. The germline CDR1 and CDR2 sequences are MNHEY and SMNVEV (reference sequence). Trimming left V 5 bases short and J 5 bases short, with 19 bases between. Written as DNA, the CDR3 is TGTGCCAGCAGTCCTCGGGATTTAGCTATCCATAATTCACCCCTCCACTTT. It encodes CASSPRDLAIHNSPLHF.

The rearrangement joins TRBV14 to TRBJ1-1, with 7 bases aligning to TRBD1. The CDR3 loop spans 18 amino acids. Germline V gene sequence: CDR1 SGHDN, CDR2 FVKESK. The V gene end was trimmed by 3 bases and the J gene end by 1 base; junction bases not matched to a gene: 14. The CDR3 reads CASSHTKLNRGRNTEAFF. The CDR3 region has the DNA TGTGCCAGCAGCCACACAAAATTGAACAGGGGTAGGAACACTGAAGCTTTCTTT.

This sequence joins TRBV5-1 and TRBJ1-2; D gene ambiguous. CDR3 length equals 13 residues. Trimming took off 0 bases at V and 3 bases at J, with 6 bases between the two ends. Looked up from germline, CDR1 is SGHRS and CDR2 is YFSETQ. CDR3 DNA: TGCGCCAGCAGCTTGGCCACGGACTATGGCTACACCTTC. It specifies CASSLATDYGYTF.

The chain is built from TRBV30 and TRBJ2-3; D remains unclear. Trimming stripped 6 bases from V and 5 bases from J, with 12 bases between. The CDR3 is made up of 12 amino acids. CDR1 is GTSNPN, CDR2 SVGIG, per germline (reference sequence). CDR3 region: CACRVLEDTQYF. The CDR3 DNA reads TGTGCCTGCCGGGTTCTTGAAGATACGCAGTATTTT.

The chain links TRBV2 to TRBJ1-1; D call uncertain. Trimming stripped 8 bases from V and 5 bases from J, with 12 bases between. Germline-derived CDR1 and CDR2 are SNHLY and FYNNEI. CDR3 length equals 12 residues. CDR3: CASGYPGTEAFF. As DNA, the CDR3 is TGTGCCAGCGGGTACCCCGGGACTGAAGCTTTCTTT.

The rearrangement links TRBV14 to TRBJ2-3, with unresolved D. Deletions cut 4 bases from V and 0 bases from J, with 8 bases between. The germline gives CDR1 SGHDN, CDR2 FVKESK. The CDR3 has 14 residues. The CDR3 DNA sequence: TGTGCCAGCAGCCCCTTCGTTAGCACAGATACGCAGTATTTT. As protein: CASSPFVSTDTQYF.

The chain recombines TRBV11-2 with TRBJ1-3; D not resolved. Per germline, CDR1 SGHAT and CDR2 FQNNGV. The CDR3 has 14 amino acids. V was clipped by 3 bases and J by 4 bases, with 10 bases between them. The DNA of the CDR3 is TGTGCCAGCAGCTTGTGGGGAGGCGGAAACACCATATATTTT. Amino acids: CASSLWGGGNTIYF. The full variable domain, rest sourced from reference TRBV11-2 and TRBJ1-3, is EAGVAQSPRYKIIEKRQSVAFWCNPISGHATLYWYQQILGQGPKLLIQFQNNGVVDDSQLPKDRFSAERLKGVDSTLKIQPAKLEDSAVYLCASSLWGGGNTIYFGEGSWLTVV.

The chain uses TRBV4-2 and TRBJ1-3, with D possibly matching TRBD1 (5 bases). The CDR3 totals 15 residues. Germline loops: CDR1 LGHNA, CDR2 YNFKEQ. V was trimmed by 4 bases and J by 0 bases, leaving 10 bases between them. The CDR3 DNA sequence: TGTGCCAGCAGCCGAGGGGAGGACTCTGGAAACACCATATATTTT. This sequence encodes CASSRGEDSGNTIYF.

The CDR3 spells CASSANVNTGELFF. CDR3 nucleotides: TGTGCCAGCAGCGCTAACGTGAACACCGGGGAGCTGTTTTTT. The V and J genes are TRBV9 and TRBJ2-2; no clear D. CDR1 and CDR2 from the germline V gene are SGDLS and YYNGEE. Trimming removed 3 bases at V and 1 base at J, with 7 bases between. CDR3 size: 14 residues.